One sample yielded the 18 T cell receptor beta chains listed below, sequenced in a study of Tregs in tolerant kidney transplant recipients. Generated by immunoSEQ multiplex PCR, the TCRdb table keeps only in-frame clones and is missing some. The sample includes about 8,600 clones, about half of them seen just once. These TCRs are of unknown antigen specificity. Sequenced sample: CD4+ T cells from blood cultured with allogeneic cells. The receptors stem from a human donor in good health.

This rearrangement joins TRBV4-1 to TRBJ1-4, with a weak D call TRBD1 (5 bases). The V and J ends lost 1 base and 0 bases respectively, with 15 bases between them. The CDR3 is 18 residues long. Germline CDR1 reads MGHRA; CDR2 reads YSYEKL. CDR3 bases: TGCGCCAGCAGCCAAGTCGGGGCCTGGACGGCAACTAATGAAAAACTGTTTTTT. Protein product: CASSQVGAWTATNEKLFF.

By share, this clone ranks as medium-sized (0.01 to 0.1%). This chain's CDR3 is CASSPRKGQGINSYEQYF. DNA for the CDR3: TGTGCCAGCTCACCTCGAAAAGGACAGGGGATTAACTCCTACGAGCAGTACTTC. The V call is TRBV18, the J call TRBJ2-7; TRBD1 aligns across 9 bases. V was clipped by 3 bases and J by 0 bases; unmatched bases: 12. The CDR3 has 18 amino acids. Per germline, CDR1 KGHSH and CDR2 LQKENI.

The chain uses TRBV4-1 and TRBJ1-2, with unresolved D. Germline-derived CDR1 and CDR2 are MGHRA and YSYEKL. V was cut by 4 bases and J by 8 bases, with 17 bases left in between. The CDR3 extends over 14 amino acids. The CDR3 coding sequence is TGCGCCAGCAGCCGGACCCCCGTGGCGGAAGGCTACACCTTC. Protein: CASSRTPVAEGYTF.

J is TRBJ2-1 and V is TRBV13; 12 nucleotides line up with TRBD2. This CDR3 has 16 residues. V lost 4 bases to trimming and J lost 6 bases; unmatched junction nucleotides: 7. Germline V gene lookup returns CDR1 PRHDT and CDR2 FYEKMQ (reference sequence). The CDR3 sequence is CASSSGLAGRRNEQFF. DNA of the CDR3: TGTGCCAGCAGCTCCGGACTAGCGGGAAGACGCAATGAGCAGTTCTTC.

By share, this clone counts as medium-sized. V and J are TRBV2 and TRBJ1-2; 7 nucleotides align to TRBD1. After removal of 5 bases from V and 3 bases from J, the junction contained 9 bases not matched to a gene. From germline, CDR1 is SNHLY and CDR2 FYNNEI. This CDR3 spans 15 amino acids. This CDR3 is CASSSQGLSDYGYTF. In DNA form, the CDR3 reads TGTGCCAGCAGTTCACAGGGGCTTTCGGACTATGGCTACACCTTC. The full variable domain, completed using reference TRBV2 and TRBJ1-2, is EPEVTQTPSHQVTQMGQEVILRCVPISNHLYFYWYRQILGQKVEFLVSFYNNEISEKSEIFDDQFSVERPDGSNFTLKIRSTKLEDSAMYFCASSSQGLSDYGYTFGSGTRLTVV.

This clone has just a few counts. Compared with germline, one end of the junction differs, possibly owing to a read error. The J gene is TRBJ2-5, the V gene TRBV7-2; 10 bases align to TRBD2. CDR1 and CDR2 from the germline V gene are SGHTA and FQGNSA. CDR3 length equals 14 residues. The DNA for the CDR3 is TGTGCCAGCAGCCTAGCTAGCGGGGGCTCGACCCAGTACTTC. Translated, it gives CASSLASGGSTQYF.

The chain uses TRBV5-1 and TRBJ2-7; D remains unclear. Germline CDR1 is SGHRS and CDR2 is YFSETQ. CDR3 length: 12 residues. V was shortened by 4 bases and J by 2 bases, with 7 bases between the two germline ends. The DNA of the CDR3 is TGCGCCAGCAGCACGCCCCCCTACGAGCAGTACTTC. This sequence encodes CASSTPPYEQYF. The variable domain in full, completed from reference TRBV5-1 and TRBJ2-7, reads KAGVTQTPRYLIKTRGQQVTLSCSPISGHRSVSWYQQTPGQGLQFLFEYFSETQRNKGNFPGRFSGRQFSNSRSEMNVSTLELGDSALYLCASSTPPYEQYFGPGTRLTVT.

In its sample, this clone is medium-sized. V usage is TRBV15 and J usage is TRBJ2-3; D remains ambiguous. Germline V CDR1 and CDR2: LNHNV, YYDKDF (reference sequence). Trimming took off 0 bases at V and 6 bases at J, with 13 bases between the two ends. This CDR3 has 15 residues. This CDR3 is CATSRDWNRQDTQYF. CDR3 DNA sequence: TGTGCCACCAGCAGAGATTGGAACCGGCAGGATACGCAGTATTTT. The complete variable domain, with remaining parts taken from reference TRBV15 and TRBJ2-3, reads DAMVIQNPRYQVTQFGKPVTLSCSQTLNHNVMYWYQQKSSQAPKLLFHYYDKDFNNEADTPDNFQSRRPNTSFCFLDIRSPGLGDTAMYLCATSRDWNRQDTQYFGPGTRLTVL.

The CDR3 nucleotides read TGTGCCAGCAGAAGGGGTCTTACGGACGAGCAGTACTTC. This codes for CASRRGLTDEQYF. The rearrangement links TRBV6-5 to TRBJ2-7; D possibly corresponds to TRBD1 (5 bases). The CDR3 sequence is 13 residues long. Trimming removed 6 bases from V and 5 bases from J, with 14 bases in between. Germline assignment: CDR1 MNHEY and CDR2 SVGAGI.

The chain links TRBV11-1 to TRBJ2-7, with D unclear. This CDR3 contains 12 residues. The ends were cut back, 5 bases at V and 5 bases at J, with 10 bases in the middle. The germline V gene has CDR1 SGHAT and CDR2 FQDESV (reference sequence). This CDR3 reads CASSPLGHEQYF. The CDR3 DNA is TGTGCCAGCAGCCCATTGGGCCACGAGCAGTACTTC. Full variable domain (missing parts from reference TRBV11-1 and TRBJ2-7): EAEVAQSPRYKITEKSQAVAFWCDPISGHATLYWYRQILGQGPELLVQFQDESVVDDSQLPKDRFSAERLKGVDSTLKIQPAELGDSAMYLCASSPLGHEQYFGPGTRLTVT.

V gene TRBV11-2 combines with J gene TRBJ2-2; possibly TRBD2 for D (6 bases). V lost 6 bases and J 2 bases, leaving 13 bases between the germline ends. CDR1 and CDR2 (germline): SGHAT, FQNNGV. This CDR3 region has 15 residues. The CDR3 DNA is TGTGCCAGCAGTGTAGGAGGGTTAAACACCGGGGAGCTGTTTTTT. Its protein is CASSVGGLNTGELFF.

This chain uses TRBV6-6 with TRBJ2-7; 9 bases agree with TRBD2. Germline V gives CDR1 MNHNY, CDR2 SVGAGI (reference sequence). V shed 2 bases and J 6 bases; nucleotides not matched to a gene: 11. There are 16 residues in the CDR3. The CDR3 DNA reads as TGTGCCAGCAGTTACGTCCCGGGCGGGAGGGGGTCCGAGCAGTACTTC. Residues: CASSYVPGGRGSEQYF.

This clone is labeled as medium-sized. The gene calls are TRBV12-2 and TRBJ2-1; the D call TRBD2 from the table was never checked on the DNA. TRBV12-2 is reported as a pseudogene. This CDR3 comprises 18 residues. The CDR3 protein is CASRLLTSGRVSYNEQFF. CDR3 nucleotides: TGTGCAAGTCGCTTATTGACTAGCGGGAGGGTCTCCTACAATGAGCAGTTCTTC.

This clone was counted ten times or more. This sequence joins TRBV19 and TRBJ2-1; 9 positions agree with TRBD2. V lost 4 bases and J lost 4; bases outside the gene matches: 8. The CDR3 contains 16 residues. Germline CDR1 is LNHDA and CDR2 is SQIVND (reference sequence). CDR3 bases: TGTGCCAGTAGTACCCGAACTAGCGGGCGATACAATGAGCAGTTCTTC. Protein product: CASSTRTSGRYNEQFF.

This clone was seen only a few times. The chain combines TRBV6-6 with TRBJ1-2; D unresolved. Germline V gene data show CDR1 as MNHNY and CDR2 as SVGAGI (reference sequence). The CDR3 is 14 residues long. With 6 bases removed from V and 4 bases from J, the gap between germline ends came to 15 bases. CDR3 DNA sequence: TGTGCCAGCAGACTTACGGACGGGGTCTATGGCTACACCTTC. Protein product: CASRLTDGVYGYTF.

This clone was seen more than once but under ten times. This rearrangement joins TRBV6-5 to TRBJ2-7; D may match TRBD1 or TRBD2 (5 bases each). Trimming pared 6 bases from V and 1 base from J, leaving 10 bases between. The germline CDR1 and CDR2 sequences are MNHEY and SVGAGI. This CDR3 region has 13 residues. CDR3 bases: TGTGCCAGCAGGACAGAGGGGTCCTACGAGCAGTACTTC. Translated, it gives CASRTEGSYEQYF.

V is TRBV6-6 and J is TRBJ1-6, with 7 bases aligning to TRBD1. The V gene end was trimmed by 0 bases and the J gene end by 6 bases; junction bases not matched to a gene: 5. Germline V gene lookup returns CDR1 MNHNY and CDR2 SVGAGI (reference sequence). CDR3 length equals 16 residues. CDR3 sequence: CASSYSPTGFNSPLHF. The CDR3 DNA sequence: TGTGCCAGCAGTTACTCCCCGACAGGGTTTAATTCACCCCTCCACTTT.

V usage is TRBV29-1 and J usage is TRBJ1-2; TRBD1 agrees at 7 bases. Germline values: CDR1 SQVTM, CDR2 ANQGSEA. Trimming took 0 bases from V and 5 from J; bases not matched to a gene: 6. This CDR3 spans 14 amino acids. CDR3 sequence: CSVEDRHRGYGYTF. The CDR3 DNA reads as TGCAGCGTTGAAGATAGGCACAGGGGATATGGCTACACCTTC.